The clone carrying this T cell receptor (beta chain) has only a few counts. Under the authors' procedure: By means of reference gene primer amplification, nucleated cell counts were estimated. Sequenced by immunoSEQ multiplex PCR; TCRdb stores in-frame clones only, minus some. V and J calls and clone size follow that table, whereas D and trimming were derived from the DNA. The table has some 96,000 clones, about 85% seen once. The data originate from a study of blood T cell repertoires in COVID-19. On the study more broadly: T cells, B-cell-depleted T cells, or PBMCs provided the cDNA or gDNA that served as material.

CDR1 SNHLY and CDR2 FYNNEI come from the germline V gene. The J segment lost 3 bases and the V segment lost 6 bases, leaving 3 bases of the junction unmatched. This CDR3 region has 13 residues. The TCR comes from a human donor in a cohort sampled during active COVID-19. The sequenced material came from peripheral blood. The chain combines TRBV2 with TRBJ2-7; 9 nucleotides match TRBD1. CDR3 in DNA: TGTGCCAGCAGCCGGGACAGGGTCTACGAGCAGTACTTC. This encodes CASSRDRVYEQYF. The variable domain in full, with the rest retrieved from reference TRBV2 and TRBJ2-7, is EPEVTQTPSHQVTQMGQEVILRCVPISNHLYFYWYRQILGQKVEFLVSFYNNEISEKSEIFDDQFSVERPDGSNFTLKIRSTKLEDSAMYFCASSRDRVYEQYFGPGTRLTVT.